The 9 T cell receptor beta chains given below trace back to one sample, sequenced in a study of T cell repertoires in cytomegalovirus infection. TCRdb analysed the reads with MiXCR anew, one entry per CDR3 protein. The repertoire holds under 450,000 distinct CDR3 sequences, with just under 35% as singletons. Their antigens remain unidentified. The sequencing here drew on cultured PBMCs, taken from culture after CMV antigen stimulation. The source is a human donor in good health (CMV status not recorded). Some clones in this sample may be carry-over from other donors' samples.

This chain connects TRBV27 to TRBJ2-6; D gene uncertain. The CDR3 contains 17 residues. V lost 5 bases and J lost 0, with 14 bases in between. The germline V gene has CDR1 MNHEY and CDR2 SMNVEV (reference sequence). In DNA form, the CDR3 reads TGTGCCAGCAGTCTTGGTGGGCAGTTCTCTGGGGCCAACGTCCTGACTTTC. Encoded protein: CASSLGGQFSGANVLTF.

The chain couples TRBV7-8 to TRBJ2-4; 7 nucleotides match TRBD1. V was pared by 5 bases and J by 0 bases, with 7 bases of the junction left unmatched. The CDR3 length is 16 residues. From germline, CDR1 is SGHVS and CDR2 FQNEAQ. In DNA form, the CDR3 reads TGTGCCAGCAGCACCGGGACAGACTTAGCCAAAAACATTCAGTACTTC. This gives the protein CASSTGTDLAKNIQYF.

There are a few counts of this clonotype. The chain is built from TRBV11-3 and TRBJ2-1, with 10 positions matching TRBD2. Germline V lookup: CDR1 SGHNT, CDR2 YENEEA. Losses at the gene ends were 5 bases for V and 4 bases for J; bases not matched to a gene: 2. This CDR3 region has 14 residues. The CDR3 is CASSQTSGYNEQFF. The CDR3 DNA follows: TGTGCCAGCAGCCAGACTAGCGGGTACAATGAGCAGTTCTTC.

This clonotype came up many times. The chain links TRBV7-2 to TRBJ2-1; TRBD2 matches 9 bases. Germline CDR1 reads SGHTA; CDR2 reads FQGNSA. Losses at the gene ends were 2 bases for V and 2 bases for J; bases not matched to a gene: 4. The CDR3 extends over 16 amino acids. DNA for the CDR3: TGTGCCAGCAGCTTAACTGCTAGCGGGGCCTACAATGAGCAGTTCTTC. Protein product: CASSLTASGAYNEQFF. Drawing the rest from reference TRBV7-2 and TRBJ2-1, the complete variable domain is GAGVSQSPSNKVTEKGKDVELRCDPISGHTALYWYRQSLGQGLEFLIYFQGNSAPDKSGLPSDRFSAERTGGSVSTLTIQRTQQEDSAVYLCASSLTASGAYNEQFFGPGTRLTVL.

The J gene is TRBJ1-2, the V gene TRBV12-3 or TRBV12-4; tentative D call: TRBD1 (6 bases). The CDR3 is made up of 14 amino acids. Trimming removed 2 bases at V and 8 bases at J, with 15 bases between. CDR3 protein: CASSLSQGRGGYTF. The CDR3 DNA is TGTGCCAGCAGTTTATCACAGGGTAGAGGAGGCTACACCTTC.

This chain joins TRBV4-3 and TRBJ2-1; D might be TRBD1 or TRBD2, each matching 5 bases. CDR1 and CDR2 from the germline V gene are LGHNA and YSLEER. The CDR3 length is 17 residues. Trimming took 0 bases from V and 2 from J, leaving 14 bases between them. CDR3 bases: TGCGCCAGCAGCCAAGATATAGGGACCGCGACCTACAATGAGCAGTTCTTC. Translation: CASSQDIGTATYNEQFF.

The V call is TRBV4-1, the J call TRBJ1-2, with 8 bases identical to TRBD1. In germline, CDR1 is MGHRA, CDR2 YSYEKL. This CDR3 is 17 amino acids long. Losses at the gene ends were 2 bases for V and 2 bases for J; bases not matched to a gene: 10. The DNA of the CDR3 is TGCGCCAGCAGCCAAACTCTACCACGGACAGGGAACTATGGCTACACCTTC. Its translation: CASSQTLPRTGNYGYTF.

This clonotype was observed many times. The chain carries TRBV7-2 and TRBJ2-1, with D possibly matching TRBD2 (6 bases). V gave up 2 bases and J gave up 8 bases, with 16 bases separating them. The germline gives CDR1 SGHTA, CDR2 FQGNSA. The CDR3 has 15 amino acids. The CDR3 DNA reads TGTGCCAGCAGCTTATGGGGCGGGAAGGTCGATGAGCAGTTCTTC. Its translation is CASSLWGGKVDEQFF.

The rearrangement joins TRBV19 to TRBJ2-3; either TRBD1 or TRBD2 may supply D (5 bases each). Germline V gives CDR1 LNHDA, CDR2 SQIVND (reference sequence). V was shortened by 3 bases and J by 4 bases, with 17 bases between the two germline ends. This CDR3 region has 16 residues. The CDR3 DNA sequence: TGTGCCAGTAGTATCGATTGGGGGACCAACGCAGATACGCAGTATTTT. As protein: CASSIDWGTNADTQYF.